This T cell receptor beta chain was obtained from a study of T cell repertoires in cytomegalovirus infection. Germline V gene lookup returns CDR1 LGHNT and CDR2 FRNRAP. This CDR3 contains 19 residues. V shed 0 bases, J shed 0 bases, and the junction held 9 bases outside the gene matches. TCRdb redid the calling of the reads with MiXCR, one entry per CDR3 protein. The table has roughly 240,000 distinct CDR3 sequences, around 6.2% seen once. This TCR was sampled from a human donor in good health (CMV status not recorded). Some clones in this sample may be carry-over from other donors' samples. What was sequenced was PBMCs. This chain joins TRBV12-5 and TRBJ2-5; TRBD2 matches 11 bases. CDR3 bases: TGTGCTAGTGGTTTGGTCAAGGACGGGACTAGCGGCGACCAAGAGACCCAGTACTTC. Residues: CASGLVKDGTSGDQETQYF.